This TCR beta chain originates from a study of blood T cell repertoires in COVID-19. On the study more broadly: Collection of acute and convalescent COVID-19 samples took place in the United States, Italy and Spain.

CDR1 and CDR2 (germline): DFQATT, SNEGSKA (reference sequence). The CDR3 spans 11 residues. Between the trimmed V and J ends, which lost 5 bases and 5 bases, there was a span of 6 bases. Assay used: immunoSEQ multiplex PCR; TCRdb lists only in-frame clones, some missing. The sample lists 250,000 or so clones; approximately 86% were seen once. The sequence was obtained from a man in his forties with active or convalescent COVID-19. V gene TRBV20-1 combines with J gene TRBJ2-2; D remains ambiguous. Sequences were obtained from peripheral blood. CDR3 in amino acids: CSAWQTGELFF. The CDR3, as DNA: TGCAGTGCTTGGCAGACCGGGGAGCTGTTTTTT.